Listed below are T cell receptor beta chains from one sample, sequenced in a study of blood T cell repertoires in COVID-19. The repertoire was sequenced with immunoSEQ multiplex PCR; TCRdb's copy has only in-frame clones and lacks some. This repertoire shows about 160,000 clones, over 80% found once; its top ten account for 8% to 9.5%. Sequencing was carried out using peripheral blood. These receptors all come from a woman of 80 years or more with active or convalescent COVID-19. Each CDR3 is given with its conserved first and last residue. The D gene is left open where the match is weak. Not all rows give a size; the values are once, few, many and, for expanded clones, a class.

clone_size j_call d_call v_call cdr3_nt cdr3_aa
- TRBJ1-1 - TRBV11-3 TGTGCCAGCAGTTCCAGGGGCCCCAAGGGGAACACTGAAGCTTTCTTT CASSSRGPKGNTEAFF
- TRBJ2-1 - TRBV5-1 TGCGCCAGCAGCTTGGGTTCGTACAATGAGCAGTTCTTC CASSLGSYNEQFF
few TRBJ2-7 - TRBV27 TGTGCCAGCAGTCCGCCCAGGTACACGAACAGGGCCGAGCAGTACTTC CASSPPRYTNRAEQYF
- TRBJ1-1 - TRBV7-9 TGTGCCAGCACCCCGGGGAGGGAGGGATCCACTGAAGCTTTCTTT CASTPGREGSTEAFF
- TRBJ2-1 TRBD2 TRBV6-5 TGTGCCAGCAGTTACTCGGGGAGGGCCAATGAGCAGTTCTTC CASSYSGRANEQFF
once TRBJ1-1 TRBD1 TRBV10-3 TGTGCCATCAGGAAAAAGGGGGCCGTGGACACTGAAGCTTTCTTT CAIRKKGAVDTEAFF
- TRBJ1-4 - TRBV5-6 TGTGCCAGCAGTCGTCGGGGGACTAATGAAAAACTGTTTTTT CASSRRGTNEKLFF
- TRBJ2-2 TRBD1 TRBV2 TGTGCCAGCAGTGAAGGGACAGGTGGTACCGGGGAGCTGTTTTTT CASSEGTGGTGELFF
- TRBJ1-4 - TRBV6-1 TGTGCCAGCAGTGACAGGCCAAATGAAAAACTGTTTTTT CASSDRPNEKLFF
- TRBJ2-1 - TRBV10-3 TGTGCCACGGGTTATCCTTACAATGAGCAGTTCTTC CATGYPYNEQFF
- TRBJ1-2 TRBD1 TRBV19 TGTGCCAGTACCACCCAGGGGGCCTATGGCTACACCTTC CASTTQGAYGYTF
- TRBJ2-5 - TRBV29-1 TGCAGCGTTGAGAAGGGGCGCCGGGAGACCCAGTACTTC CSVEKGRRETQYF
few TRBJ2-1 TRBD2 TRBV5-1 TGCGCCAGCATCCCCGGGACTAGCGGGGGTGATGAGCAGTTCTTC CASIPGTSGGDEQFF
- TRBJ2-7 TRBD1 TRBV15 TGTGCCACCAGCAGAGAACAGGGGAGCTCCTACGAGCAGTACTTC CATSREQGSSYEQYF
- TRBJ1-1 - TRBV2 TGTGCCAGCTGTCGAGGGTTGACTGAAGCTTTCTTT CASCRGLTEAFF
- TRBJ2-3 - TRBV7-3 TGTGCCAGCAGCTGGCAGGGGTCGAGCACAGATACGCAGTATTTT CASSWQGSSTDTQYF
- TRBJ2-3 TRBD2 TRBV4-1 TGCGCCAGCAGCCAAGATCGGGCTAGCGGGGGAGATACGCAGTATTTT CASSQDRASGGDTQYF
- TRBJ1-2 - TRBV28 TGTGCCAGCAGTCCTAGGACTTATCGGGGGATCTATGGCTACACCTTC CASSPRTYRGIYGYTF
once TRBJ1-2 TRBD1 TRBV2 TGTGCCAGCAGTGAGGGCGGGACAGTTTATGGCTACACCTTC CASSEGGTVYGYTF
- TRBJ1-2 - TRBV25-1 TGTGCCAGCAGTGAATATGGGACAAGACGCCTCAACTATGGCTACACCTTC CASSEYGTRRLNYGYTF
- TRBJ1-2 - TRBV27 TGTGCCAGCAGTTTACAGGGTATCCCCTCTGCTAACTATGGCTACACCTTC CASSLQGIPSANYGYTF
- TRBJ2-2 - TRBV7-2 TGTGCCAGCAGCTTTGGGGCTCTCGGCACCGGGGAGCTGTTTTTT CASSFGALGTGELFF
- TRBJ1-2 TRBD1 TRBV11-3 TGTGCCAGCAGCCGTACAGGGGGCGGCTACACCTTC CASSRTGGGYTF
once TRBJ1-5 - TRBV12-3/TRBV12-4 TGTGCCAGCAGTCCCGGACAGAATCAGCCCCAGCATTTT CASSPGQNQPQHF
- TRBJ2-3 - TRBV19 TGTGCCAGTAGTATGTCCCTCACAGATACGCAGTATTTT CASSMSLTDTQYF
- TRBJ2-7 TRBD2 TRBV3-1/TRBV3-2 TGTGCCAGCAGCCAGGGAGGGCATCCCTCCTACGAGCAGTACTTC CASSQGGHPSYEQYF
- TRBJ1-5 TRBD1 TRBV19 TGTGCCAGTACCCCTTGGGGGACAGGGGTCAATCAGCCCCAGCATTTT CASTPWGTGVNQPQHF
- TRBJ1-5 - TRBV28 TGTGCCAGCCGATCGTCCCCAGACACAGGGCTCAATCAGCCCCAGCATTTT CASRSSPDTGLNQPQHF
- TRBJ1-1 - TRBV5-1 TGCGCCAGCATTGGGGGGGCTTTGAACACTGAAGCTTTCTTT CASIGGALNTEAFF
- TRBJ2-5 TRBD2 TRBV19 TGTGCCAGTTCTATGACTAGCGGGGGGGTAGAGACCCAGTACTTC CASSMTSGGVETQYF
- TRBJ1-1 - TRBV19 TGTGCCAGTAGTATAGATCGGGGAAGGGAAGCTTTCTTT CASSIDRGREAFF
- TRBJ2-3 - TRBV11-2 TGTGCCAGCAGCCCCGGACAGCTTGGTACGCAGTATTTT CASSPGQLGTQYF
- TRBJ1-6 TRBD1 TRBV6-2/TRBV6-3 TGTGCCAGCAGCAGGGACAGTTCCCATTCACCCCTCCACTTT CASSRDSSHSPLHF
- TRBJ2-2 TRBD1 TRBV24-1 TGTGCCACCACTGTCAGGGGGCCGGGCACCGGGGAGCTGTTTTTT CATTVRGPGTGELFF
- TRBJ1-3 TRBD1 TRBV9 TGTGCCAGCAGCGTAGCCCGAACTCTGAGGGGGCTCGGAAACACCATATATTTT CASSVARTLRGLGNTIYF
few TRBJ1-5 TRBD1 TRBV27 TGTGCCAGCAGTACCCGACAGGGTAGCAATCAGCCCCAGCATTTT CASSTRQGSNQPQHF
- TRBJ1-2 TRBD1 TRBV7-2 TGTGCCAGCAGCTTAGGGGGGACAGGGAATGGCTACACCTTC CASSLGGTGNGYTF
- TRBJ2-5 - TRBV5-4 TGTGCCAGCAGCTTGGCCGGGGGGCTTGGAGAGACCCAGTACTTC CASSLAGGLGETQYF
- TRBJ2-3 - TRBV29-1 TGCAGCGTTGATCAGGGAACAGATACGCAGTATTTT CSVDQGTDTQYF